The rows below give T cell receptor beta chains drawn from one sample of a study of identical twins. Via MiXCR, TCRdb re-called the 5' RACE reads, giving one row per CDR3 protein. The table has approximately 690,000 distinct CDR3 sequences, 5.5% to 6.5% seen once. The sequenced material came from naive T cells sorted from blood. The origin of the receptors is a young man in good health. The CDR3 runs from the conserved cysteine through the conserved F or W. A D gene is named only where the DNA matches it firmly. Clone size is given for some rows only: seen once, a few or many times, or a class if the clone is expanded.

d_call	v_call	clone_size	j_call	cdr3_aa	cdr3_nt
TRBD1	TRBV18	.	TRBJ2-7	CASSTTGGFSPYEQYF	TGTGCCAGCTCAACAACAGGGGGCTTCTCACCTTACGAGCAGTACTTC
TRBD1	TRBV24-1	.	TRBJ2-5	CATTRTGEETQYF	TGTGCCACCACCAGGACAGGGGAAGAGACCCAGTACTTC
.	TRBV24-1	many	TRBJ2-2	CATTFAETGELFF	TGTGCCACGACCTTCGCTGAAACCGGGGAGCTGTTTTTT
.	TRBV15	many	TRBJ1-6	CATSQTLSEYNSPLHF	TGTGCCACCAGCCAGACCCTTTCTGAGTATAATTCACCCCTCCACTTT
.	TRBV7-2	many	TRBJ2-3	CASSLEGTHTDTQYF	TGTGCCAGCAGCTTAGAAGGGACCCACACAGATACGCAGTATTTT
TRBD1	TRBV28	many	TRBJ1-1	CASSLIPLLGTGGNTEAFF	TGTGCCAGCAGTTTAATCCCACTCCTAGGGACAGGGGGAAACACTGAAGCTTTCTTT
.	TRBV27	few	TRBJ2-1	CASSSYLYNEQFF	TGTGCCAGCAGTTCCTATCTCTACAATGAGCAGTTCTTC
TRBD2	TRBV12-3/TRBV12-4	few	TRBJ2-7	CASTLSGSVSYEQYF	TGTGCCAGCACCCTCAGCGGGAGTGTCAGTTACGAGCAGTACTTC
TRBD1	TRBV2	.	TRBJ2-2	CASGGTGGLTGELFF	TGTGCCAGCGGCGGGACAGGGGGCTTGACCGGGGAGCTGTTTTTT
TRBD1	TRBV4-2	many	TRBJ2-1	CASSPGTEMYNEQFF	TGTGCCAGCAGCCCCGGGACAGAAATGTACAATGAGCAGTTCTTC